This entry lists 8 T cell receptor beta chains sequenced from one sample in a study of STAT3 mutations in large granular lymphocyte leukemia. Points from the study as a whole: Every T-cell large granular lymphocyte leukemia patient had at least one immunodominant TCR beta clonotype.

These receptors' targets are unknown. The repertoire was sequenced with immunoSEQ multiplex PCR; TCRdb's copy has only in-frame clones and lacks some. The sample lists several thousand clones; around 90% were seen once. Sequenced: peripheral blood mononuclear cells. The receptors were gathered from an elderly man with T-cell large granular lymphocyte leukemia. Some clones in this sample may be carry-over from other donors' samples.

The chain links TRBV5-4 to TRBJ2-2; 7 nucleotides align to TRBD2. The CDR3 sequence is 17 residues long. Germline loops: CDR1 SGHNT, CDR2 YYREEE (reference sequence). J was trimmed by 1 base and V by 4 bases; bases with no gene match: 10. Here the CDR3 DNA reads TGTGCCAGCAGCCCTGTTTCTGGCGGGGGGAACACCGGGGAGCTGTTTTTT. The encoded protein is CASSPVSGGGNTGELFF.

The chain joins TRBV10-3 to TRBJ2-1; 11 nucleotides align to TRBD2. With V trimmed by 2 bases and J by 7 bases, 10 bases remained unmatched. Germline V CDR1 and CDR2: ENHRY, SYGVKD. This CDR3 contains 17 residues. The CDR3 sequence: CAISEITGLAAKNEQFF. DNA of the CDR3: TGTGCCATCAGTGAGATAACGGGACTAGCGGCTAAGAATGAGCAGTTCTTC.

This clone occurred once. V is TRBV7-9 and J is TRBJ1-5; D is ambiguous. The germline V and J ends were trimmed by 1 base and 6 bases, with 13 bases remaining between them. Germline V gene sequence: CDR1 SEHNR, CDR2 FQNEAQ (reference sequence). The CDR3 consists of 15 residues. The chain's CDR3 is CASSLESVGGQPQHF. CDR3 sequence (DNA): TGTGCCAGCAGCTTAGAGTCAGTTGGAGGTCAGCCCCAGCATTTT.

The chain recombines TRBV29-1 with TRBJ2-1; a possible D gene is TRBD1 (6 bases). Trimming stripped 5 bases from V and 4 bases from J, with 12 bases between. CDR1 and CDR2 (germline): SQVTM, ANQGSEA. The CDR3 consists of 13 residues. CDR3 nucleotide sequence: TGCAGCGTTTTCGGGACACCATACAATGAGCAGTTCTTC. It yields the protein CSVFGTPYNEQFF.

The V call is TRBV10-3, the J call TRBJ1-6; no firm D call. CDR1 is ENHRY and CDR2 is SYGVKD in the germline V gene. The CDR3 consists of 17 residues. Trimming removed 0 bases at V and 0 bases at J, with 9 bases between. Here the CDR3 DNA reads TGTGCCATCAGTGAGTCGAAGTTAAGCTCCTATAATTCACCCCTCCACTTT. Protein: CAISESKLSSYNSPLHF.

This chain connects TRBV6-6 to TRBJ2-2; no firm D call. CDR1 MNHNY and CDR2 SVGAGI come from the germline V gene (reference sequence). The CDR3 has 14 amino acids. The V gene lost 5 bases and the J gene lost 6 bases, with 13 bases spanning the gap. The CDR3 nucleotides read TGTGCCAGCAGTCCGTCCAGTATGGCCGGGGAGCTGTTTTTT. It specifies CASSPSSMAGELFF.

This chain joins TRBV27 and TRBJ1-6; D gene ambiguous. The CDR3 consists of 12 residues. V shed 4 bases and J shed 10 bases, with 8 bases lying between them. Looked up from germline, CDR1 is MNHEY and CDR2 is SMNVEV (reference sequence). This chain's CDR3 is CASSSLHSPLHF. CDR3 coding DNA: TGTGCCAGCAGTTCATTACACTCACCCCTCCACTTT.

The chain's CDR3 is CASSRDRMNTEAFF. DNA for the CDR3: TGCGCCAGCAGCCGGGACAGGATGAACACTGAAGCTTTCTTT. V is TRBV5-1 and J is TRBJ1-1; TRBD1 aligns across 8 bases. V lost 4 bases, J lost 0 bases, and 2 bases stayed unmatched. The CDR3 spans 14 residues. Germline values: CDR1 SGHRS, CDR2 YFSETQ.